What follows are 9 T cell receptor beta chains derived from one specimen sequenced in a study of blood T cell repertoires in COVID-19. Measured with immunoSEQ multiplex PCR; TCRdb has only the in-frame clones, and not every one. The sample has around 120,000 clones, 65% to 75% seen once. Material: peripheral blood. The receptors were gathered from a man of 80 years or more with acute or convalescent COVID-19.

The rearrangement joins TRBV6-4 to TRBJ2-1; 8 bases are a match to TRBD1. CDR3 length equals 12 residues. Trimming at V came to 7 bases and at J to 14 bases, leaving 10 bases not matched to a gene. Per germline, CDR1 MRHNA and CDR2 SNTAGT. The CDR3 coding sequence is TGTGCCAGCAACACAAAGGAGACAGGGGAGTTCTTC. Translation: CASNTKETGEFF.

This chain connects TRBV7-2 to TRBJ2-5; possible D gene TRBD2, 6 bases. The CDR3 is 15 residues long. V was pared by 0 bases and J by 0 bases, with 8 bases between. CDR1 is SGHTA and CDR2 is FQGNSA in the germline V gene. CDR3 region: CASSLAAGHQETQYF. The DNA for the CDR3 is TGTGCCAGCAGCTTAGCGGCGGGGCACCAAGAGACCCAGTACTTC.

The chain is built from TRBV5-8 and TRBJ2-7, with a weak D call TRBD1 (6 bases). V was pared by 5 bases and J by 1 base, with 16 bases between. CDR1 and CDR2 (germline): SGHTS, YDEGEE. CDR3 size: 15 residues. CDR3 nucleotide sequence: TGTGCCAGCAGTAATACAGGGTTCCGGTCCTACGAGCAGTACTTC. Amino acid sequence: CASSNTGFRSYEQYF.

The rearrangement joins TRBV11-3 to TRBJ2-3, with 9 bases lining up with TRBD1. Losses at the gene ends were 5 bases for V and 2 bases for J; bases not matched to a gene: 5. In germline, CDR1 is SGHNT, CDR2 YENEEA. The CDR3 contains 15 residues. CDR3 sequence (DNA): TGTGCCAGCAGCCCACAGGGGGCACCCACAGATACGCAGTATTTT. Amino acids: CASSPQGAPTDTQYF.

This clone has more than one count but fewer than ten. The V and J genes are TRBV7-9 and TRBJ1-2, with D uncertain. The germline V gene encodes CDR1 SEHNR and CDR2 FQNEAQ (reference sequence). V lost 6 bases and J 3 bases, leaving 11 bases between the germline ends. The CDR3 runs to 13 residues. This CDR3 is CASSRTAYYGYTF. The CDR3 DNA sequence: TGTGCCAGCAGTAGGACTGCTTACTATGGCTACACCTTC.

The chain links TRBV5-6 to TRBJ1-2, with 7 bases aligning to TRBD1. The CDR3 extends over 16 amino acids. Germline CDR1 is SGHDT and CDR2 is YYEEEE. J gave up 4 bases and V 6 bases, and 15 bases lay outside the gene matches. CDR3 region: CASNGVGGGDPYGYTF. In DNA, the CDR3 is TGTGCCAGCAACGGGGTAGGGGGCGGTGATCCCTATGGCTACACCTTC.

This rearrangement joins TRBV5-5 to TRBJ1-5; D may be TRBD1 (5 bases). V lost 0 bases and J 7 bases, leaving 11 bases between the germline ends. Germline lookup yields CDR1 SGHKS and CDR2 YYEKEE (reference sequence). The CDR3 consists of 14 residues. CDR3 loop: CASSLAGGAQPQHF. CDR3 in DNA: TGTGCCAGCAGCTTGGCAGGCGGGGCCCAGCCCCAGCATTTT.

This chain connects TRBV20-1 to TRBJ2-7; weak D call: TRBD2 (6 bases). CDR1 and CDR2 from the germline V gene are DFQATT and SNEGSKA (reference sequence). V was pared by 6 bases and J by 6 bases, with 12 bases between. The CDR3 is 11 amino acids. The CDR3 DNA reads TGCAGTGCAACGGAGGGCCTCGAGCAGTACTTC. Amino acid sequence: CSATEGLEQYF.

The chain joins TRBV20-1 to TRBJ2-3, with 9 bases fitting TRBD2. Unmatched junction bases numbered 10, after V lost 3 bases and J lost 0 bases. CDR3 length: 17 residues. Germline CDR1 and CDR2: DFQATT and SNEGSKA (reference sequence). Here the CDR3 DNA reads TGCAGTGCTAGTTTTCCCATGGCGGGAGGGAGCACAGATACGCAGTATTTT. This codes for CSASFPMAGGSTDTQYF.